This T cell receptor (beta chain) was profiled in a study of shared clonotypes between healthy human individuals. Study context: CD4 naive and memory got three plates each, CD8 naive two, CD8 memory one.

TCRdb's copy holds only in-frame clones and misses some; the assay was immunoSEQ multiplex PCR. The profile shows a few million clones, approximately 95% of them singletons. The CDR3 is 15 residues long. With 1 base clipped from V and 3 bases from J, the junction kept 3 bases outside the gene matches. Germline V gene data show CDR1 as MNHNS and CDR2 as SASEGT. As for this clone: This sample includes further DNA sequences coding for the same CDR3.

CD4+ cells underwent separation, giving CD45RA+ naive and CD45RA-negative memory subsets. Sequenced: naive CD4+ T cells from PBMCs. Subset: CD45RA+ positively selected. J is TRBJ2-1 and V is TRBV6-1, with 7 nucleotides matching TRBD2. This clonotype was sampled from a man between 18 and 29 years old in good health. Some clones in this sample may be carry-over from other donors' samples. The chain's CDR3 is CASSEGGGSYNEQFF. CDR3 nucleotide sequence: TGTGCCAGCAGTGAAGGTGGCGGGAGCTACAATGAGCAGTTCTTC.